A single sample gave rise to the 2 T cell receptor beta chains below, sequenced in a study of identical twins (dated by TCRdb to about 2016). Library creation used 5' RACE. The reads were generated on an Illumina HiSeq 2000. The raw public data were reprocessed by TCRdb itself: fastp quality trimming at Q25, MiXCR clonotype calling, in-frame beta chains only. Rows with a matching CDR3 protein are joined into one entry that keeps the most common DNA and genes. This sample is represented by 500,000 to 700,000 distinct CDR3 sequences; under 8.5% of them were singletons. Jointly, the top ten make up 1.5% to 2% of the sample. The same data also went into a second study, on yellow fever vaccine responses in identical twins.

Sequencing was performed on PBMCs. The receptors were gathered from a woman aged 18-29 years in good health.

This clonotype was found many times. The chain is built from TRBV6-2 or TRBV6-3 and TRBJ1-5; TRBD1 aligns across 7 bases. J lost 4 bases, V lost 5 bases, and 5 bases had no gene match. There are 14 residues in the CDR3. The germline V gene encodes CDR1 MNHEY and CDR2 SVGEGT. Written as DNA, the CDR3 is TGTGCCAGCAGTACGGGACAGCAGAATCAGCCCCAGCATTTT. Translated: CASSTGQQNQPQHF.

This clonotype was observed at least ten times. The chain couples TRBV28 to TRBJ1-5; TRBD1 matches 9 bases. V shed 5 bases, J shed 5 bases, and the junction held 10 bases outside the gene matches. The CDR3 runs to 16 residues. Germline V lookup: CDR1 MDHEN, CDR2 SYDVKM. CDR3: CASSMAGTGWDQPQHF. For the CDR3, the DNA is TGTGCCAGCAGTATGGCCGGGACAGGGTGGGATCAGCCCCAGCATTTT.